This entry lists 11 T cell receptor beta chains sequenced from one sample in a study of cytomegalovirus exposure and HLA in healthy donors. The protocol was immunoSEQ multiplex PCR, while the TCRdb copy is restricted to in-frame clones and leaves out a portion. The top ten clones hold around 3.4% of a sample with about 130,000 clones, roughly 89% of them seen once. Material for sequencing was PBMCs. All receptors come from a man between 25 and 39 years old in good health and CMV-seronegative.

The chain links TRBV7-3 to TRBJ2-1, with D unresolved. V lost 0 bases, J lost 5 bases, and 5 bases lay in between. This CDR3 is built from 13 residues. Germline V gene sequence: CDR1 SGHTA, CDR2 FQGTGA. As DNA, the CDR3 is TGTGCCAGCAGCTTAACCGAGAACAATGAGCAGTTCTTC. The encoded protein is CASSLTENNEQFF.

The V call is TRBV12-2, the J call TRBJ2-1; TRBD1, the D gene given by the table, was not confirmed from the DNA. TRBV12-2 is shown as a pseudogene. The CDR3 consists of 16 residues. The CDR3 protein is CASRFLSGQFDNEQFF. The CDR3 DNA sequence: TGTGCAAGTCGCTTTTTATCGGGACAGTTCGACAATGAGCAGTTCTTC.

The V gene is TRBV7-2, the J gene TRBJ1-1; D not resolved. Per germline, CDR1 SGHTA and CDR2 FQGNSA. The CDR3 length is 12 residues. V lost 6 bases and J 7 bases, leaving 12 bases between the germline ends. CDR3 nucleotides: TGTGCCAGCAGAGCCACGAGTGTTGAAGCTTTCTTT. The encoded protein is CASRATSVEAFF.

This clone has a single count. The J gene is TRBJ2-7, the V gene TRBV7-2; D gene ambiguous. CDR1 and CDR2 from the germline V gene are SGHTA and FQGNSA. Trimming removed 1 base from V and 0 bases from J, with 7 bases in between. This CDR3 is 14 amino acids long. This CDR3 reads CASSLGGDSYEQYF. The DNA for the CDR3 is TGTGCCAGCAGCTTAGGCGGAGACTCCTACGAGCAGTACTTC.

The rearrangement uses TRBV27 and TRBJ2-7; D unclear. Trimming took 4 bases from V and 2 from J, leaving 18 bases between them. The germline gives CDR1 MNHEY, CDR2 SMNVEV (reference sequence). This CDR3 contains 16 residues. In DNA, the CDR3 is TGTGCCAGCAGTTCCCTCCTCGGGTCGGCAACCTACGAGCAGTACTTC. Its protein is CASSSLLGSATYEQYF.

In this sample, this clone turned up a few times. The chain couples TRBV19 to TRBJ1-2; 7 bases are shared with TRBD1. The V gene end was trimmed by 7 bases and the J gene end by 6 bases; junction bases not matched to a gene: 14. The CDR3 consists of 15 residues. Germline assignment: CDR1 LNHDA and CDR2 SQIVND (reference sequence). CDR3 protein: CASTKTDRAIHGYTF. In DNA, the CDR3 is TGTGCCAGTACCAAAACAGACAGGGCAATTCATGGCTACACCTTC.

The chain has TRBV19 and TRBJ1-3; D ambiguous. Between the trimmed V and J ends, which lost 0 bases and 0 bases, there was a span of 6 bases. This CDR3 spans 15 amino acids. The germline CDR1 and CDR2 sequences are LNHDA and SQIVND (reference sequence). CDR3 sequence (DNA): TGTGCCAGTAGTATAGACCGCTACTCTGGAAACACCATATATTTT. Translated: CASSIDRYSGNTIYF.

The chain joins TRBV18 to TRBJ2-5, with 7 bases identical to TRBD1. The CDR3 is 14 residues long. V lost 5 bases to trimming and J lost 5 bases; unmatched junction nucleotides: 8. The germline V gene has CDR1 KGHSH and CDR2 LQKENI. This chain's CDR3 is CASSTTGWGETQYF. The CDR3, as DNA: TGTGCCAGCTCAACGACAGGGTGGGGCGAGACCCAGTACTTC.

The rearrangement links TRBV25-1 to TRBJ1-1, with a possible D match to TRBD1 (5 bases). Germline CDR1 is MGHDK and CDR2 is SYGVNS. This CDR3 contains 15 residues. V lost 5 bases and J 0 bases, leaving 13 bases between the germline ends. CDR3 sequence reads: CASSPPRAVNTEAFF. The CDR3 bases are TGTGCCAGCAGTCCCCCCAGGGCTGTGAACACTGAAGCTTTCTTT.

The chain links TRBV29-1 to TRBJ2-7; perhaps TRBD2 as D (5 bases). V was clipped by 0 bases and J by 1 base, with 10 bases between them. The CDR3 runs to 14 residues. Germline V CDR1 and CDR2: SQVTM, ANQGSEA. The CDR3 nucleotides are TGCAGCGTTGAAGAAATCGGCGGGTCCTACGAGCAGTACTTC. Its protein is CSVEEIGGSYEQYF.

This clone was counted between two and nine times. The V and J genes are TRBV7-2 and TRBJ2-5, with D uncertain. Germline V CDR1 and CDR2: SGHTA, FQGNSA. V lost 0 bases, J lost 2 bases, and 7 bases lay in between. This CDR3 comprises 14 residues. The CDR3 nucleotides read TGTGCCAGCAGCTTAGCCTCCAGTCAAGAGACCCAGTACTTC. Translating gives CASSLASSQETQYF.